These 29 T cell receptor beta chains came from one sample sequenced in a study of blood T cell repertoires in COVID-19. Method: immunoSEQ multiplex PCR; TCRdb's copy keeps in-frame clones and lacks some. Among about 220,000 clones, roughly 80% were seen once, and the ten largest hold approximately 1.3%. The source material was PBMCs or T cells enriched from blood (not recorded which). These TCRs come from a woman in her thirties or forties with acute COVID-19.

The rearrangement uses TRBV2 and TRBJ2-2; TRBD1 matches at 7 bases. J was trimmed by 6 bases and V by 2 bases; bases with no gene match: 6. CDR3 length equals 15 residues. CDR1 and CDR2 from the germline V gene are SNHLY and FYNNEI. The CDR3 here is CASSERPGGSGELFF. The CDR3 DNA reads TGTGCCAGCAGTGAACGGCCAGGGGGTTCCGGGGAGCTGTTTTTT. The entire variable domain, with the rest obtained from reference TRBV2 and TRBJ2-2, is as follows: EPEVTQTPSHQVTQMGQEVILRCVPISNHLYFYWYRQILGQKVEFLVSFYNNEISEKSEIFDDQFSVERPDGSNFTLKIRSTKLEDSAMYFCASSERPGGSGELFFGEGSRLTVL.

J is TRBJ1-6 and V is TRBV7-9; 9 bases match TRBD1. There are 15 residues in the CDR3. Germline lookup yields CDR1 SEHNR and CDR2 FQNEAQ (reference sequence). V dropped 5 bases and J dropped 6; count of bases not matched to a gene: 5. CDR3 sequence reads: CASSLQGATNSPLHF. DNA of the CDR3: TGTGCCAGCAGCCTACAGGGGGCTACTAATTCACCCCTCCACTTT.

V is TRBV9 and J is TRBJ2-2; 8 bases fit TRBD1. Unmatched junction bases numbered 6, after V lost 4 bases and J lost 4 bases. Germline loops: CDR1 SGDLS, CDR2 YYNGEE. The CDR3 is made up of 15 amino acids. CDR3 DNA sequence: TGTGCCAGCAGCTTCGGAGGGACAGGCACCGGGGAGCTGTTTTTT. Translated: CASSFGGTGTGELFF.

Concerning this clone: Sequence at one end of the junction differs from germline and may be a read error. The CDR3 loop is CASSRYNRGENF. The CDR3 nucleotides read TGTGCCAGCAGTCGTTACAACAGGGGTGAGAACTTC. The V and J genes are TRBV12-3 or TRBV12-4 and TRBJ2-7; 7 bases are a match to TRBD1. This CDR3 is built from 12 residues.

The chain carries TRBV5-1 and TRBJ1-2; 7 nucleotides agree with TRBD1. This CDR3 has 13 residues. V shed 6 bases, J shed 7 bases, and the junction held 9 bases outside the gene matches. Germline CDR1 and CDR2: SGHRS and YFSETQ. CDR3 residues: CASTGGEVGGYTF. The DNA for the CDR3 is TGCGCCAGCACAGGGGGAGAAGTCGGTGGCTACACCTTC.

The rearrangement uses TRBV7-2 and TRBJ2-2; TRBD2 agrees at 10 bases. The CDR3 loop spans 16 amino acids. V shed 3 bases and J 5 bases; nucleotides not matched to a gene: 6. In germline, CDR1 is SGHTA, CDR2 FQGNSA. The CDR3 region is CASSFSLAGGTGELFF. Here the CDR3 DNA reads TGTGCCAGCAGCTTTAGCTTAGCGGGAGGTACCGGGGAGCTGTTTTTT. Complete variable domain (other parts from reference TRBV7-2 and TRBJ2-2): GAGVSQSPSNKVTEKGKDVELRCDPISGHTALYWYRQSLGQGLEFLIYFQGNSAPDKSGLPSDRFSAERTGGSVSTLTIQRTQQEDSAVYLCASSFSLAGGTGELFFGEGSRLTVL.

This clone was found once. The genes are TRBV27 and TRBJ1-4, with D maybe TRBD1 (5 bases). V was clipped by 2 bases and J by 7 bases, with 5 bases between them. Germline V gene sequence: CDR1 MNHEY, CDR2 SMNVEV (reference sequence). This CDR3 has 12 residues. This chain's CDR3 is CASSLRGEKLFF. CDR3 sequence (DNA): TGTGCCAGCAGTTTAAGGGGTGAAAAACTGTTTTTT.

This chain connects TRBV28 to TRBJ1-1; 9 nucleotides agree with TRBD1. The germline V gene has CDR1 MDHEN and CDR2 SYDVKM. The V and J ends lost 6 bases and 9 bases, in that order; junction bases with no gene match: 11. CDR3 length: 14 amino acids. The CDR3 sequence: CASSYLQTGGKAFF. The CDR3 DNA follows: TGTGCCAGCAGCTACCTCCAGACAGGGGGAAAAGCTTTCTTT. The entire variable domain, with the rest obtained from reference TRBV28 and TRBJ1-1, is as follows: DVKVTQSSRYLVKRTGEKVFLECVQDMDHENMFWYRQDPGLGLRLIYFSYDVKMKEKGDIPEGYSVSREKKERFSLILESASTNQTSMYLCASSYLQTGGKAFFGQGTRLTVV.

This chain links TRBV19 with TRBJ1-6; 8 positions agree with TRBD1. Germline values: CDR1 LNHDA, CDR2 SQIVND (reference sequence). J was trimmed by 10 bases and V by 5 bases; bases with no gene match: 13. This CDR3 has 16 residues. The CDR3 nucleotides read TGTGCCAGTAGTTTAACGACAGGGGCGTTACGCTCACCCCTCCACTTT. Its protein is CASSLTTGALRSPLHF.

The chain joins TRBV6-4 to TRBJ2-3; a weak D match, TRBD2 (6 bases). Trimming took off 4 bases at V and 6 bases at J, with 17 bases between the two ends. Germline CDR1 reads MRHNA; CDR2 reads SNTAGT. The CDR3 covers 15 residues. The CDR3 sequence is CASSGEAEGPDTQYF. The DNA of the CDR3 is TGTGCCAGCAGTGGAGAGGCGGAGGGGCCGGATACGCAGTATTTT.

This clone appeared a few times. The chain joins TRBV5-4 to TRBJ2-2, with D uncertain. V was clipped by 4 bases and J by 6 bases, with 7 bases between them. The germline V gene encodes CDR1 SGHNT and CDR2 YYREEE (reference sequence). The length of the CDR3 is 12 residues. The CDR3: CASSPLPGELFF. CDR3 sequence (DNA): TGTGCCAGCAGCCCCCTCCCCGGGGAGCTGTTTTTT.

Written as DNA, the CDR3 is TGTGCCAGCAGCTTAGAATTTAGGACAGGAGGGGCTTTCTTT. It encodes CASSLEFRTGGAFF. The chain links TRBV7-2 to TRBJ1-1; 7 nucleotides align to TRBD1. With V trimmed by 1 base and J by 11 bases, 10 bases remained unmatched. The CDR3 consists of 14 residues. Per the germline V gene, CDR1 is SGHTA and CDR2 is FQGNSA.

J is TRBJ1-2 and V is TRBV6-5, with D uncertain. Germline V gives CDR1 MNHEY, CDR2 SVGAGI. V lost 5 bases and J 7 bases, leaving 11 bases between the germline ends. The CDR3 is 12 amino acids. DNA for the CDR3: TGTGCCAGCAGTAACAAAGTCACTGGCTACACCTTC. It codes for CASSNKVTGYTF.

V gene TRBV6-5 combines with J gene TRBJ2-1; TRBD2 aligns across 13 bases. Germline loops: CDR1 MNHEY, CDR2 SVGAGI. The V gene end was trimmed by 7 bases and the J gene end by 4 bases; junction bases not matched to a gene: 4. There are 15 residues in the CDR3. CDR3: CASTPGLAGYNEQFF. The DNA for the CDR3 is TGTGCCAGCACCCCGGGACTAGCGGGGTACAATGAGCAGTTCTTC.

This clone has more than one count but fewer than ten. This sequence joins TRBV3-1 (or the pseudogene TRBV3-2) and TRBJ2-5; TRBD2 matches 15 bases. The ends lost 5 bases at V and 5 bases at J; junction bases unmatched: 6. The CDR3 spans 16 residues. Germline CDR1 is LGHDT and CDR2 is YNNKEL (reference sequence). CDR3 sequence (DNA): TGTGCCAGCAGCGCGGGACTAGCGGGGGGCACGGAGACCCAGTACTTC. This translates into CASSAGLAGGTETQYF.

The chain carries TRBV5-5 and TRBJ2-1; a possible D gene is TRBD1 (5 bases). Looked up from germline, CDR1 is SGHKS and CDR2 is YYEKEE (reference sequence). V lost 0 bases and J lost 6, with 16 bases in between. This CDR3 contains 16 residues. The CDR3 DNA reads as TGTGCCAGCAGCTTGGGATTAAAGGGGAAGTCCAATGAGCAGTTCTTC. Encoded protein: CASSLGLKGKSNEQFF.

This clone came up many times. The chain uses TRBV6-6 and TRBJ1-6; no reliable D call. V lost 2 bases and J 10 bases, leaving 12 bases between the germline ends. This CDR3 contains 14 residues. Looked up from germline, CDR1 is MNHNY and CDR2 is SVGAGI (reference sequence). Here the CDR3 DNA reads TGTGCCAGCAGTTACGGAGGATTTGGATCACCCCTCCACTTT. Protein: CASSYGGFGSPLHF.

J is TRBJ1-2 and V is TRBV4-2; maybe TRBD1 (5 bases). The CDR3 loop spans 14 amino acids. V was cut by 0 bases and J by 4 bases, with 9 bases left in between. Germline V gene data show CDR1 as LGHNA and CDR2 as YNFKEQ. This CDR3 is CASSQDRQLYGYTF. The DNA for the CDR3 is TGTGCCAGCAGCCAAGATCGACAGCTCTATGGCTACACCTTC.

This clone was counted a single time. The genes are TRBV5-5 and TRBJ2-1; 7 bases match TRBD2. V was clipped by 4 bases and J by 8 bases; unmatched bases: 9. Germline V gives CDR1 SGHKS, CDR2 YYEKEE (reference sequence). This CDR3 region has 14 residues. The CDR3 sequence: CASSTGLKGDEQFF. CDR3 nucleotides: TGTGCCAGCAGCACGGGACTAAAGGGTGATGAGCAGTTCTTC.

This clone was counted a single time. The chain couples TRBV29-1 to TRBJ2-7, with D maybe TRBD1 (5 bases). V was cut by 6 bases and J by 3 bases, with 12 bases left in between. This CDR3 comprises 12 residues. Looked up from germline, CDR1 is SQVTM and CDR2 is ANQGSEA. The CDR3 loop reads CSVWQDNYEQYF. DNA for the CDR3: TGCAGCGTATGGCAGGACAACTACGAGCAGTACTTC.

This clone was seen just once. The chain is built from TRBV19 and TRBJ1-5; 9 nucleotides agree with TRBD1. This CDR3 has 16 residues. V shed 5 bases and J 6 bases; nucleotides not matched to a gene: 11. Germline V gives CDR1 LNHDA, CDR2 SQIVND (reference sequence). DNA for the CDR3: TGTGCCAGTAGTCACTCCTGGGACAGGGCGTTTCAGCCCCAGCATTTT. This codes for CASSHSWDRAFQPQHF. The whole variable domain, remainder taken from reference TRBV19 and TRBJ1-5, is DGGITQSPKYLFRKEGQNVTLSCEQNLNHDAMYWYRQDPGQGLRLIYYSQIVNDFQKGDIAEGYSVSREKKESFPLTVTSAQKNPTAFYLCASSHSWDRAFQPQHFGDGTRLSIL.

This clone has just a few counts. V gene TRBV7-2 combines with J gene TRBJ2-1; 8 positions match TRBD2. CDR3 length equals 14 residues. Germline CDR1 reads SGHTA; CDR2 reads FQGNSA. The trim removed 8 bases at V and 9 bases at J, leaving 12 bases unmatched. CDR3 residues: CASRAGTRVGEQFF. For the CDR3, the DNA is TGTGCCAGCCGGGCCGGGACTAGAGTGGGTGAGCAGTTCTTC.

V gene TRBV7-9 combines with J gene TRBJ2-5; 8 bases fit TRBD2. The CDR3 consists of 15 residues. V lost 6 bases, J lost 5 bases, and 11 bases stayed unmatched. The germline V gene encodes CDR1 SEHNR and CDR2 FQNEAQ (reference sequence). The CDR3 spells CASSIAGPQGETQYF. CDR3 DNA: TGTGCCAGCAGTATAGCGGGGCCCCAGGGGGAGACCCAGTACTTC.

The V call is TRBV5-1, the J call TRBJ2-2, with D maybe TRBD1 (6 bases). Looked up from germline, CDR1 is SGHRS and CDR2 is YFSETQ. The CDR3 is made up of 18 amino acids. Trimming removed 5 bases from V and 3 bases from J, with 23 bases in between. CDR3 in amino acids: CASSHSWAGAKDTGELFF. CDR3 bases: TGCGCCAGCAGTCACTCATGGGCAGGGGCTAAAGACACCGGGGAGCTGTTTTTT.

This sequence joins TRBV10-3 and TRBJ1-1; TRBD1 aligns across 7 bases. V lost 0 bases, J lost 1 base, and 2 bases stayed unmatched. This CDR3 region has 15 residues. Germline lookup yields CDR1 ENHRY and CDR2 SYGVKD. CDR3 region: CAISESGTANTEAFF. The CDR3 DNA is TGTGCCATCAGTGAGTCAGGGACAGCGAACACTGAAGCTTTCTTT.

The CDR3 here is CASSQLTGGVNEQFF. The CDR3 DNA reads TGTGCCAGCAGCCAGCTTACAGGGGGGGTTAATGAGCAGTTCTTC. The V and J genes are TRBV4-2 and TRBJ2-1; a weak D match, TRBD1 (8 bases). CDR1 and CDR2 (germline): LGHNA, YNFKEQ. The CDR3 consists of 15 residues. Trimming left V 3 bases short and J 7 bases short, with 16 bases between.

The chain uses TRBV2 and TRBJ1-6, with D possibly TRBD1 on 6 matching bases. The germline V and J ends were trimmed by 6 bases and 9 bases, with 9 bases remaining between them. Germline lookup yields CDR1 SNHLY and CDR2 FYNNEI. The CDR3 is 12 amino acids. CDR3 nucleotides: TGTGCCAGCAGCGTCAGGGGTTCACCCCTCCACTTT. Translated, it gives CASSVRGSPLHF. The full variable domain, with the rest looked up from reference TRBV2 and TRBJ1-6, is EPEVTQTPSHQVTQMGQEVILRCVPISNHLYFYWYRQILGQKVEFLVSFYNNEISEKSEIFDDQFSVERPDGSNFTLKIRSTKLEDSAMYFCASSVRGSPLHFGNGTRLTVT.

The chain is built from TRBV5-5 and TRBJ2-2, with 10 bases that match TRBD2. Per germline, CDR1 SGHKS and CDR2 YYEKEE (reference sequence). The CDR3 length is 15 residues. V gave up 7 bases and J gave up 3 bases; unmatched junction bases: 6. For the CDR3, the DNA is TGTGCCAGCGGGATGCTAGCGGGAGACACCGGGGAGCTGTTTTTT. It translates to CASGMLAGDTGELFF.

This chain connects TRBV3-1 (or the pseudogene TRBV3-2) to TRBJ2-1; D gene ambiguous. Trimming cost V 0 bases and J 7 bases, with 7 bases left between them. The CDR3 is 13 residues long. Germline-derived CDR1 and CDR2 are LGHDT and YNNKEL (reference sequence). CDR3 DNA: TGTGCCAGCAGCCAAGACAGGTTTAATGAGCAGTTCTTC. Translation gives CASSQDRFNEQFF.